This T cell receptor beta chain was identified in a study of blood T cell repertoires in COVID-19 (dated by TCRdb to 2020 to 2022). As for the study more broadly: Samples from collaborators originated in the United States, Italy and Spain and spanned both the acute and convalescent phases of COVID-19. The material from the prospective study consisted of cDNA or gDNA derived from T cells, B-cell-depleted T cells, or PBMCs. Subjects who had been exposed to COVID-19, were actively infected with it, or had recovered from it provided the deeply sampled blood TCRbeta repertoires that made up the dataset. The repertoires were released in a freely available public database meant as a resource for research on the immune response to SARS-CoV-2. The samples were drawn from two sources: the first 160 participants of the ongoing ImmuneRACE study, and 1,000 to 1,500 subjects contributed by 6 global collaborators. Sample metadata almost always included a de-identified subject ID, COVID-19 status, age in years and sex. Where HLA class I and class II types were available, the types were taken from metadata supplied by the sample provider, not from assay-based typing. General findings and caveats noted by the study authors: How much clinical and demographic metadata was included differed by source and by participant, and the metadata was provided uncurated.

V ends up 4 bases short and J 7 bases short, with an unmatched junction base count of 7. From the cysteine through the phenylalanine, the CDR3 covers 14 amino acids. Solely the CDR3 DNA is kept, with 42 bases framed from the first base. In the germline V gene, CDR1 corresponds to SQVTM and CDR2 to ANQGSEA. TCRbeta CDR3 regions were amplified from genomic DNA using the immunoSEQ Assay, a bias-controlled multiplex PCR. The authors processed their data as follows. Nucleated cell counts per sample were estimated from amplification of reference gene primers within the assay. To quantify the absolute abundance of each unique TCRbeta CDR3 rearrangement, sequence reads were collapsed and filtered. For each sample, productive Simpson clonality was calculated by taking the square root of Simpson's diversity index across productive rearrangements. TCRdb re-hosts the immuneACCESS table, in-frame sequences only. Its copies lack some clones; in the studies checked, an unresolved V gene accounts for under half of them, and the cause for the rest is not known. The DNA gave D and trimming, while V, J and clone size come from that table. The sample table lists 150,000 to 200,000 clones, 85% to 90% of them with a count of one. Approximately 4% of the sample lies in the top ten.

A word on this clone: What this receptor recognizes is not known. No per-base quality is available; no much larger clone lies one base away.

The collaborating institutions used their own protocols to collect whole blood in K2EDTA tubes. For TCRbeta analysis, collaborators shipped samples as frozen whole blood, isolated PBMCs, or DNA extracted from either of those sample types. The rearrangement joined TRBV29-1 to TRBJ1-2; TRBD1 agrees with 12 junctional bases. This sequence originates from a human donor in a cohort sampled during active COVID-19. The sample consisted of peripheral blood. The nucleotide sequence is given as TGCAGCGTTGCCGCGGGACAGGGGGCATCTGGCTACACCTTC. This codes for CSVAAGQGASGYTF.